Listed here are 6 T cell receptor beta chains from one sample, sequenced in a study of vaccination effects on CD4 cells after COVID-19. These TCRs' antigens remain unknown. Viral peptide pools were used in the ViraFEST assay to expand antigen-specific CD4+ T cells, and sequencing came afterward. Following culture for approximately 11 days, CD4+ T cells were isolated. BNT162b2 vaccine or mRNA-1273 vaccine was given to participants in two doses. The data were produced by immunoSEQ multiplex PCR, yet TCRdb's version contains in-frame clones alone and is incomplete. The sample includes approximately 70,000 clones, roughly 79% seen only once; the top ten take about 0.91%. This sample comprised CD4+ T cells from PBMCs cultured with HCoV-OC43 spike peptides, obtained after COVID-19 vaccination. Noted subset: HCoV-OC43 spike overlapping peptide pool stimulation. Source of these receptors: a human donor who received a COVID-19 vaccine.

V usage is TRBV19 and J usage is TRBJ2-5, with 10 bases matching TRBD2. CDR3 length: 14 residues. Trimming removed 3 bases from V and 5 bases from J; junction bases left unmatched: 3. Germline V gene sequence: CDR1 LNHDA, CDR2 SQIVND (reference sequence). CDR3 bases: TGTGCCAGTAGTATTGTAGCGGGGGGTGAGACCCAGTACTTC. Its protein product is CASSIVAGGETQYF.

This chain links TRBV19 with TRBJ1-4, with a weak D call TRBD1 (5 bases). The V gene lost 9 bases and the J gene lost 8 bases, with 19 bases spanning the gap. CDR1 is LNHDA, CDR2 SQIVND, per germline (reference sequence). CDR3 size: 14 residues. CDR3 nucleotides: TGTGCCAGCCTACCCCAGGGCTCGCAGGAAAAACTGTTTTTT. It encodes CASLPQGSQEKLFF.

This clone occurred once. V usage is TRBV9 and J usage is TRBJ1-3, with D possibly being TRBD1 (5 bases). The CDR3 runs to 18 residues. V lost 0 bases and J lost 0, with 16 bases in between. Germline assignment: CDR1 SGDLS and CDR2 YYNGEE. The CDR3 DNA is TGTGCCAGCAGCGTAGCGGGGCTAGTGGGAACCTCTGGAAACACCATATATTTT. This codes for CASSVAGLVGTSGNTIYF.

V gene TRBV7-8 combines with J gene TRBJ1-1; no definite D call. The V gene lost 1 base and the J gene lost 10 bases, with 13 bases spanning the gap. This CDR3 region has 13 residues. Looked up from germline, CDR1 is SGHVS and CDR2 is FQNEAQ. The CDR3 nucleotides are TGTGCCAGCAGCTTAGGAGAGACGAAGGGAGCTTTCTTT. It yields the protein CASSLGETKGAFF.

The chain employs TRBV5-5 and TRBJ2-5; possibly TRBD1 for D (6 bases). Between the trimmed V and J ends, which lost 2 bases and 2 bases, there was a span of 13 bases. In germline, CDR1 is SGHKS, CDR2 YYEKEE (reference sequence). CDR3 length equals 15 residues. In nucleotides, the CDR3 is TGTGCCAGCAGCTTTTATGGACAGAGTCAAGAGACCCAGTACTTC. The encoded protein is CASSFYGQSQETQYF.

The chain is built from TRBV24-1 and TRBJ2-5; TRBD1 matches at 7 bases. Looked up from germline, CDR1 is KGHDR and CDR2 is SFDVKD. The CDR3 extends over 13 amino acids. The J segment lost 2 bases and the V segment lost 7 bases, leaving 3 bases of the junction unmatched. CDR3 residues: CATSLRGQETQYF. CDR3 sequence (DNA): TGTGCCACCAGCCTCAGGGGGCAAGAGACCCAGTACTTC.